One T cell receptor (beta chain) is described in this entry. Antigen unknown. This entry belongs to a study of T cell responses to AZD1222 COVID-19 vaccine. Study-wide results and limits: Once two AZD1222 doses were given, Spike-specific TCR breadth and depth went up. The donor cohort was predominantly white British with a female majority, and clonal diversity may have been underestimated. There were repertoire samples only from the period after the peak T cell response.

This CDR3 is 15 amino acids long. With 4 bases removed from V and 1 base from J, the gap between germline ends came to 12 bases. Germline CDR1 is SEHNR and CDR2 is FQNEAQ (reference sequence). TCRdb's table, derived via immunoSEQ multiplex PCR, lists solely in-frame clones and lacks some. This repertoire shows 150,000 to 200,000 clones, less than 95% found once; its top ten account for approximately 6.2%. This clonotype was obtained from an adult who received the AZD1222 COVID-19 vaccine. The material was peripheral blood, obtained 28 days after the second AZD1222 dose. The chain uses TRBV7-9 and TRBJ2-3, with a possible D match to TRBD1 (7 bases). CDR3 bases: TGTGCCAGCAGCTCCTCAGGGGGGCGCACAGATACGCAGTATTTT. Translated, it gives CASSSSGGRTDTQYF.